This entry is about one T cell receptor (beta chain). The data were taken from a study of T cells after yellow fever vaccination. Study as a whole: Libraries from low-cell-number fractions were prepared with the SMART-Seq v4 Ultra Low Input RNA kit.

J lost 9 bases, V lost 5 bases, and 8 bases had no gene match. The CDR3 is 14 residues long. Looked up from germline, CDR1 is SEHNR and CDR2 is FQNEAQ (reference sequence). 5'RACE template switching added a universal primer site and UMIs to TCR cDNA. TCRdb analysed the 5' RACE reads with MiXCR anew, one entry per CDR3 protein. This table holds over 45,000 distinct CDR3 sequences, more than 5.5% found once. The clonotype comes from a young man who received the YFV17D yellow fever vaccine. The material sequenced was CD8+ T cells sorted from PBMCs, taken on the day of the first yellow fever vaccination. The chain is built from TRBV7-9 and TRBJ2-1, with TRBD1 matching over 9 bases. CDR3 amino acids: CASSGERQGGEQFF. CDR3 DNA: TGTGCCAGCAGCGGGGAACGACAGGGGGGTGAGCAGTTCTTC.